A single T cell receptor (beta chain) is shown here with its context. This record belongs to a study of blood T cell repertoires in COVID-19. Study information: Samples of COVID-19 (acute and convalescent) were obtained from the United States, Italy and Spain. PBMCs, B-cell-depleted T cells, or T cells were the source of the cDNA or gDNA that made up the material.

In the original processing: Amplified reference gene primers provided the basis for estimating nucleated cell counts. Sequencing was performed with immunoSEQ multiplex PCR; in TCRdb, only in-frame clones are kept and a portion is missing. Clonal size and the V and J genes are those of that table, whereas D and trimming came from the DNA. There are over 250,000 clones in the sample; about 83% occur only once, and around a tenth lies in the top ten. The clonotype was recovered from a woman aged 45-60 years who had recovered from COVID-19. Sequencing was done on a sample of peripheral blood.

Here the CDR3 reads CASSPVGGSYEQYF. As DNA, the CDR3 is TGTGCCAGCAGCCCCGTTGGAGGATCCTACGAGCAGTACTTC. The chain is built from TRBV7-2 and TRBJ2-7, with TRBD2 as a possible D gene (5 bases). Germline V gene data show CDR1 as SGHTA and CDR2 as FQGNSA. Trimming shortened V by 5 bases and J by 1 base, and 12 bases separated the two germline ends. CDR3 length equals 14 residues.